Described below is a single TCR beta chain sequence and its context. The entry originates in a study of T cell repertoires in cytomegalovirus infection. Looking at the study overall: Through public TCR beta signatures, both CMV infection and matching HLA type were indicated.

Germline loops: CDR1 SQVTM, CDR2 ANQGSEA. The germline V and J ends were trimmed by 7 bases and 2 bases, with 20 bases remaining between them. The CDR3 runs 15 residues. MiXCR, applied by TCRdb to the reads, yields one record per CDR3 protein. Of just under 300,000 distinct CDR3 sequences listed, around 10% were seen once; the top ten hold approximately 2.4%. The J gene is TRBJ1-2, the V gene TRBV29-1, with a tentative D call TRBD1 (5 bases). The receptor was isolated from a human donor in good health (CMV status not recorded). Some clones in this sample may be carry-over from other donors' samples. Sequencing was done on a sample of PBMCs. Written as DNA, the CDR3 is TGCAGCGCTGGGAGGTCGGTTAACAGGAACTATGGCTACACCTTC. This codes for CSAGRSVNRNYGYTF.